This T cell receptor beta chain appears in the sequencing data of a study of T cells in Graves' hyperthyroidism and ophthalmopathy. Study-level background: The initial diagnosis was the point when peripheral blood was collected, ahead of any treatment. Study observations and caveats: Ophthalmopathy and stable hyperthyroidism were told apart by a 13 V-J model. Most expanded thyroid clonotypes above 0.001 also appeared in blood.

As regards this clonotype: Its antigen is not known.

RNA transcripts provided the source from which TCR beta CDR3 regions were amplified. HTBI primers were the set used in a first-round RT-PCR of the TCR CDR3. TCRdb used MiXCR to reprocess the multiplex PCR reads, holding one entry per CDR3 protein. The sample shows roughly 380,000 distinct CDR3 sequences, under 20% of them seen only once. Diagnostic decisions used clinical symptoms, serum thyroxine and TRAb, thyroid ultrasound and orbital computed tomography. The CDR3 length is 13 residues. The V end lost 4 bases, the J end lost 3 bases, and 7 bases lay between the germline ends. Germline V gives CDR1 SGHVS, CDR2 FNYEAQ.

Source material: blood. J is TRBJ1-5 and V is TRBV7-6; D call uncertain. The clonotype originates from a woman aged 18-30 years with Graves' hyperthyroidism. The CDR3 region has the DNA TGTGCCAGCAGCTCACGGATCAATCAGCCCCAGCATTTT. The encoded protein is CASSSRINQPQHF.